This T cell receptor beta chain originates from a study of cytomegalovirus exposure and HLA in healthy donors. Regarding the study as a whole: It was reported that TCR beta sequences correctly inferred the HLA-A and HLA-B alleles for most subjects.

The primer mix had 60 Vbeta and 13 Jbeta primers. The assay was immunoSEQ multiplex PCR, and TCRdb's table has in-frame clones only and misses some. The sample includes about 76,000 clones, more than 60% seen only once; the top ten take 9% to 13%. In regard to this clone: The target antigen is unknown.

The J segment lost 1 base and the V segment lost 4 bases, leaving 1 base of the junction unmatched. Germline-derived CDR1 and CDR2 are LNHDA and SQIVND (reference sequence). The CDR3 runs to 14 residues. The sequenced sample was PBMCs. The TCR sequence derives from a male donor in good health and CMV-seropositive. This chain uses TRBV19 with TRBJ1-1; 9 bases map to TRBD1. This chain's CDR3 is CASSRQGENTEAFF. The CDR3 DNA follows: TGTGCCAGTAGTAGACAGGGGGAGAACACTGAAGCTTTCTTT.